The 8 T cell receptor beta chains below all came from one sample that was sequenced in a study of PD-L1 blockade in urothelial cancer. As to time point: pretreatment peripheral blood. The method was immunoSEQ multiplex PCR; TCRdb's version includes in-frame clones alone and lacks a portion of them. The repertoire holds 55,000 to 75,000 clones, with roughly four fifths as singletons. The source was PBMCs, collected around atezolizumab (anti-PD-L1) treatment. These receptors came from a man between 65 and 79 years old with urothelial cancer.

CDR3 amino acids: CASSWGLSAETQYF. Here the CDR3 DNA reads TGTGCCAGCAGCTGGGGACTGTCGGCGGAGACCCAGTACTTC. J is TRBJ2-5 and V is TRBV7-9; D is possibly TRBD2 (6 bases). The germline CDR1 and CDR2 sequences are SEHNR and FQNEAQ (reference sequence). Trimming stripped 4 bases from V and 5 bases from J, with 14 bases between. CDR3 length: 14 amino acids.

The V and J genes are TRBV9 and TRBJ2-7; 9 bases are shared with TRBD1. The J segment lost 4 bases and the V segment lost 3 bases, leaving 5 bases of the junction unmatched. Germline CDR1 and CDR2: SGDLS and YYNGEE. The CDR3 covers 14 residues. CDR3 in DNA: TGTGCCAGCAGCGACCGGGACAGGGCGTACGAGCAGTACTTC. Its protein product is CASSDRDRAYEQYF.

The CDR3 DNA is TGTGCCAGCAGGTGGGGAGGGGATGGAGACAGGCCTGAAAAACTGTTTTTT. Protein product: CASRWGGDGDRPEKLFF. The V call is TRBV27, the J call TRBJ1-4; perhaps TRBD1 as D (6 bases). The CDR3 loop spans 17 amino acids. Germline loops: CDR1 MNHEY, CDR2 SMNVEV (reference sequence). V dropped 6 bases and J dropped 7 bases, with 24 bases sitting between them.

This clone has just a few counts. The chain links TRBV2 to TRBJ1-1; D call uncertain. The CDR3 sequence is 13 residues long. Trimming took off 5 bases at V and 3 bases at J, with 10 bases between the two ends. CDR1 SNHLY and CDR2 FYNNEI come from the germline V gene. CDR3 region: CASSLQPDTEAFF. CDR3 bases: TGTGCCAGCAGTTTACAGCCGGACACTGAAGCTTTCTTT.

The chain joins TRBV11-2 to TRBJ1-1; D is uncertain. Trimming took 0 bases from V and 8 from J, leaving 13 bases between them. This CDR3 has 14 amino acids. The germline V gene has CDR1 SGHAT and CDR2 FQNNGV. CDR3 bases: TGTGCCAGCAGCTTAGATCCCCGGGTGTGGGAAGCTTTCTTT. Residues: CASSLDPRVWEAFF.

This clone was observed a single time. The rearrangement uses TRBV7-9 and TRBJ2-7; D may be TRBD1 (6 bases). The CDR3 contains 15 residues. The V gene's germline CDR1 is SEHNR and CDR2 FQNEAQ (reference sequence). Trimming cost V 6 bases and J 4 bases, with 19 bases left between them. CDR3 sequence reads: CASSPKLTGSYEQYF. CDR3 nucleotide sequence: TGTGCCAGCAGTCCCAAATTGACAGGCTCGTACGAGCAGTACTTC. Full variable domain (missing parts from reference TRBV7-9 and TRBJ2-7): DTGVSQNPRHKITKRGQNVTFRCDPISEHNRLYWYRQTLGQGPEFLTYFQNEAQLEKSRLLSDRFSAERPKGSFSTLEIQRTEQGDSAMYLCASSPKLTGSYEQYFGPGTRLTVT.

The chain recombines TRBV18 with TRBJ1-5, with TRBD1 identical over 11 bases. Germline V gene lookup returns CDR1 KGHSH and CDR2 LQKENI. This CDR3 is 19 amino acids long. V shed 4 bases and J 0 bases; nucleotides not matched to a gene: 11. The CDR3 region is CASSLKPGQGEYSNQPQHF. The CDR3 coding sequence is TGTGCCAGCTCACTTAAGCCGGGACAGGGGGAATATAGCAATCAGCCCCAGCATTTT.

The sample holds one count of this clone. The chain's CDR3 is CASSGRKGGLDYNEQFF. The CDR3 nucleotides are TGTGCCAGCAGTGGGAGGAAGGGGGGGCTGGATTACAATGAGCAGTTCTTC. The V and J genes are TRBV2 and TRBJ2-1; the D gene is possibly TRBD2 (7 bases). Germline V gene lookup returns CDR1 SNHLY and CDR2 FYNNEI. The CDR3 spans 17 residues. V dropped 4 bases and J dropped 4 bases, with 20 bases sitting between them.